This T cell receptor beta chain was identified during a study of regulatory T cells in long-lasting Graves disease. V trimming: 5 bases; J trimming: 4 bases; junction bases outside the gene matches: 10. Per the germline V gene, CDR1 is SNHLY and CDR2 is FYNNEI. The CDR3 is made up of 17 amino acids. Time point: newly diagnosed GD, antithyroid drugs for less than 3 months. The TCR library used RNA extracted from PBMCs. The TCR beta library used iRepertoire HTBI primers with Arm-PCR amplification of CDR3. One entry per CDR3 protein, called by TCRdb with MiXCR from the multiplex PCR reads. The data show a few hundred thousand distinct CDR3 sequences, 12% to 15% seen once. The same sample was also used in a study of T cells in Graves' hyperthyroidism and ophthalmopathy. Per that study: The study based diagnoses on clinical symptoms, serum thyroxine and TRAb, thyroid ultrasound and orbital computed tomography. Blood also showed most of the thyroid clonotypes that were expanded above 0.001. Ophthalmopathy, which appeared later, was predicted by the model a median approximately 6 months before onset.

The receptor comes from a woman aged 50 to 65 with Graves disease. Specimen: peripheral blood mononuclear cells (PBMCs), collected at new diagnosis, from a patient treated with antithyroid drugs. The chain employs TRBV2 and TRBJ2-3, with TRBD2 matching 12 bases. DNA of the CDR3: TGTGCCAGCAGTTCTTCCGTTGGACTAGCGGGACCAGATACGCAGTATTTT. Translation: CASSSSVGLAGPDTQYF.